This T cell receptor beta chain was retrieved from a study of T cells after yellow fever vaccination. Overall study: Each low-cell-number fraction was prepared by means of SMART-Seq v4 Ultra Low Input.

The CDR3 runs 16 residues. V gave up 6 bases and J gave up 2 bases, with 17 bases separating them. The germline CDR1 and CDR2 sequences are MNHEY and SVGEGT. They built TCR cDNA with 5'RACE template switching, a step that put in a universal primer site and UMIs. TCRdb redid the calling of the 5' RACE reads with MiXCR, one entry per CDR3 protein. The profile covers almost 600,000 distinct CDR3 sequences, with roughly 13% appearing a single time and roughly an eighth taken by the ten largest. With regard to this clonotype: Its antigen is currently unknown.

Study-wide points: It was the secondary response that reached its peak faster, day 5 versus 15, but it was weaker. It was a small share of clonotypes that appeared in both CD4 and CD8 compartments.

This receptor was obtained from a man aged 30-40 years who received the YFV17D yellow fever vaccine. The genes are TRBV6-2 or TRBV6-3 and TRBJ2-1; tentatively, D is TRBD2 (6 bases). The starting material was PBMCs, obtained on the day of the yellow fever booster vaccination. The CDR3 DNA reads TGTGCCAGCAGCTCTCCAACGGGGGTGGCCTACAATGAGCAGTTCTTC. This sequence encodes CASSSPTGVAYNEQFF.